The next 28 T cell receptor beta chains were all read from a single sample in a study of T cell responses to AZD1222 COVID-19 vaccine. TCRdb keeps only in-frame clones here, not all; method: immunoSEQ multiplex PCR. The data show 20,000 or so clones, almost 85% seen once. The sample here was peripheral blood, taken 28 days after the second AZD1222 dose. The receptors were gathered from an adult who received the AZD1222 COVID-19 vaccine.

The chain recombines TRBV11-1 with TRBJ2-2; D not certain. Between the trimmed V and J ends, which lost 5 bases and 4 bases, there was a span of 11 bases. CDR1 is SGHAT, CDR2 FQDESV, per germline (reference sequence). The CDR3 sequence is 14 residues long. The DNA for the CDR3 is TGTGCCAGCAGCAGAGACATGGCCACCGGGGAGCTGTTTTTT. Its translation: CASSRDMATGELFF.

The count of this clone is one. The chain combines TRBV19 with TRBJ1-2, with 10 bases lining up with TRBD1. CDR3 length: 15 residues. The germline gives CDR1 LNHDA, CDR2 SQIVND (reference sequence). The V segment lost 9 bases and the J segment 2 bases; nucleotides outside the gene matches: 9. The CDR3 loop reads CASSDGTGANYGYTF. The CDR3 DNA follows: TGTGCCAGCAGCGACGGGACAGGGGCCAACTATGGCTACACCTTC.

The V and J genes are TRBV6-1 and TRBJ2-3; tentatively, D is TRBD2 (7 bases). Per germline, CDR1 MNHNS and CDR2 SASEGT. This CDR3 comprises 15 residues. V was shortened by 0 bases and J by 7 bases, with 14 bases between the two germline ends. The CDR3 bases are TGTGCCAGCAGTGAAGCAGGGGGAGGGCCACATACGCAGTATTTT. Encoded protein: CASSEAGGGPHTQYF.

J is TRBJ1-4 and V is TRBV28; 8 bases agree with TRBD1. The germline V gene encodes CDR1 MDHEN and CDR2 SYDVKM. The V and J ends lost 5 bases and 7 bases, in that order; junction bases with no gene match: 3. The CDR3 covers 13 residues. DNA of the CDR3: TGTGCCAGCAGTAAAACAGGGGGTGAAAAACTGTTTTTT. It translates to CASSKTGGEKLFF. The full variable domain, in which reference TRBV28 and TRBJ1-4 provide the parts outside the CDR3, is DVKVTQSSRYLVKRTGEKVFLECVQDMDHENMFWYRQDPGLGLRLIYFSYDVKMKEKGDIPEGYSVSREKKERFSLILESASTNQTSMYLCASSKTGGEKLFFGSGTQLSVL.

CDR3 protein: CASKTSFRTEAFF. The CDR3 DNA follows: TGTGCCAGCAAAACGAGCTTTCGGACTGAAGCTTTCTTT. The rearrangement links TRBV6-5 to TRBJ1-1; D not certain. CDR3 length equals 13 residues. Trimming took 7 bases from V and 5 from J, leaving 14 bases between them. Per the germline V gene, CDR1 is MNHEY and CDR2 is SVGAGI.

The chain couples TRBV6-1 to TRBJ2-7; 10 bases align to TRBD2. CDR3 length equals 13 residues. The germline gives CDR1 MNHNS, CDR2 SASEGT. The CDR3 reads CASSEVGSGRTSV. CDR3 coding DNA: TGTGCCAGCAGTGAAGTGGGTAGCGGGAGGACCTCGGTC.

V is TRBV28 and J is TRBJ1-2; D unclear. The V gene's germline CDR1 is MDHEN and CDR2 SYDVKM. The CDR3 length is 12 residues. V was clipped by 5 bases and J by 7 bases, with 11 bases between them. The CDR3 region is CASSPPTAGYTF. As DNA, the CDR3 is TGTGCCAGCAGTCCCCCAACGGCTGGCTACACCTTC.

The V and J genes are TRBV15 and TRBJ2-1, with D tentatively TRBD2 (6 bases). Per germline, CDR1 LNHNV and CDR2 YYDKDF (reference sequence). CDR3 size: 15 residues. Trimming left V 1 base short and J 4 bases short, with 11 bases between. The CDR3: CATSRVRERYNEQFF. In DNA, the CDR3 is TGTGCCACCAGCAGAGTACGGGAGCGATACAATGAGCAGTTCTTC. Based on the CDR3 plus reference TRBV15 and TRBJ2-1, the full variable domain is DAMVIQNPRYQVTQFGKPVTLSCSQTLNHNVMYWYQQKSSQAPKLLFHYYDKDFNNEADTPDNFQSRRPNTSFCFLDIRSPGLGDTAMYLCATSRVRERYNEQFFGPGTRLTVL.

The chain recombines TRBV19 with TRBJ1-5, with no clear D. V lost 5 bases and J 4 bases, leaving 15 bases between the germline ends. The CDR3 is 15 amino acids. Looked up from germline, CDR1 is LNHDA and CDR2 is SQIVND (reference sequence). The CDR3 DNA follows: TGTGCCAGTAGTGTGGCCGGGGAACGGAATCAGCCCCAGCATTTT. Encoded protein: CASSVAGERNQPQHF. The whole variable domain, remainder taken from reference TRBV19 and TRBJ1-5, is DGGITQSPKYLFRKEGQNVTLSCEQNLNHDAMYWYRQDPGQGLRLIYYSQIVNDFQKGDIAEGYSVSREKKESFPLTVTSAQKNPTAFYLCASSVAGERNQPQHFGDGTRLSIL.

The chain combines TRBV30 with TRBJ1-2, with a possible D match to TRBD1 (5 bases). The CDR3 sequence is 13 residues long. Germline CDR1 reads GTSNPN; CDR2 reads SVGIG (reference sequence). V dropped 0 bases and J dropped 6 bases, with 11 bases sitting between them. The CDR3 DNA is TGTGCCTGGAGTGTATCGGGGACCCATGGCTACACCTTC. It specifies CAWSVSGTHGYTF.

The V gene is TRBV7-2, the J gene TRBJ2-7; D is possibly TRBD1 (6 bases). Germline-derived CDR1 and CDR2 are SGHTA and FQGNSA. The CDR3 extends over 14 amino acids. The V end was cut by 0 bases, the J end by 2 bases, with 8 bases between. As DNA, the CDR3 is TGTGCCAGCAGCTTAGCGGACAGAGCCTACGAGCAGTACTTC. Protein sequence: CASSLADRAYEQYF. The full variable domain, completed using reference TRBV7-2 and TRBJ2-7, is GAGVSQSPSNKVTEKGKDVELRCDPISGHTALYWYRQSLGQGLEFLIYFQGNSAPDKSGLPSDRFSAERTGGSVSTLTIQRTQQEDSAVYLCASSLADRAYEQYFGPGTRLTVT.

This chain uses TRBV3-1 (or the pseudogene TRBV3-2) with TRBJ1-1; D unclear. CDR1 and CDR2 (germline): LGHDT, YNNKEL (reference sequence). V lost 6 bases to trimming and J lost 5 bases, with 19 bases between them. The CDR3 extends over 15 amino acids. The CDR3 here is CASSISGEVGTEAFF. DNA for the CDR3: TGTGCCAGCAGTATTTCTGGAGAGGTCGGGACTGAAGCTTTCTTT.

The chain links TRBV21-1 to TRBJ2-1; whether TRBD1, the table's D call, matches the DNA was not checked. TRBV21-1 is a pseudogene segment. The CDR3 loop spans 17 amino acids. This CDR3 is CASSKVNGNSSYNEQFF. The CDR3 DNA follows: TGTGCCAGCAGCAAAGTTAACGGAAACAGCTCCTACAATGAGCAGTTCTTC.

The rearrangement joins TRBV9 to TRBJ1-1; no reliable D call. Germline values: CDR1 SGDLS, CDR2 YYNGEE. The CDR3 sequence is 15 residues long. Trimming took off 4 bases at V and 1 base at J, with 14 bases between the two ends. The chain's CDR3 is CASSPTGRENTEAFF. The CDR3 DNA reads as TGTGCCAGCAGCCCTACCGGACGGGAGAACACTGAAGCTTTCTTT.

This clone was seen only once. The CDR3 coding sequence is TGTGCCAGCAGCTTAGCGGGAGGTAGCTCCTACGAGCAGTACTTC. It is translated as CASSLAGGSSYEQYF. This sequence joins TRBV7-8 and TRBJ2-7; D may be TRBD2 (6 bases). The CDR3 consists of 15 residues. V was trimmed by 0 bases and J by 0 bases, leaving 9 bases between them. Germline CDR1 and CDR2: SGHVS and FQNEAQ.

This clone was seen once. The V gene is TRBV27, the J gene TRBJ2-7; 8 bases match TRBD2. Germline lookup yields CDR1 MNHEY and CDR2 SMNVEV (reference sequence). The CDR3 length is 16 residues. With V trimmed by 5 bases and J by 0 bases, 9 bases remained unmatched. The CDR3, as DNA: TGTGCCAGCAGTCCTGTTACTAGCGGAAGCTCCTACGAGCAGTACTTC. As protein: CASSPVTSGSSYEQYF.

V gene TRBV19 combines with J gene TRBJ2-5; D may be TRBD1 (5 bases). With 3 bases removed from V and 1 base from J, the gap between germline ends came to 12 bases. The CDR3 length is 15 residues. Germline V gene sequence: CDR1 LNHDA, CDR2 SQIVND (reference sequence). The CDR3 DNA follows: TGTGCCAGTAGTATTGACAGAGACCCCCAAGAGACCCAGTACTTC. Amino acids: CASSIDRDPQETQYF. Drawing the rest from reference TRBV19 and TRBJ2-5, the complete variable domain is DGGITQSPKYLFRKEGQNVTLSCEQNLNHDAMYWYRQDPGQGLRLIYYSQIVNDFQKGDIAEGYSVSREKKESFPLTVTSAQKNPTAFYLCASSIDRDPQETQYFGPGTRLLVL.

The V call is TRBV11-2, the J call TRBJ2-3, with 10 bases identical to TRBD2. Germline CDR1 is SGHAT and CDR2 is FQNNGV. Germline trimming cut 9 bases from V and 8 bases from J; bases unmatched to any gene: 11. The CDR3 is 14 residues long. In DNA form, the CDR3 reads TGTGCCAGTCGTAAAAGCGGGAGGGCCGGTACGCAGTATTTT. Protein sequence: CASRKSGRAGTQYF.

This chain links TRBV6-4 with TRBJ1-6, with 7 bases matching TRBD1. The CDR3 runs to 14 residues. Per the germline V gene, CDR1 is MRHNA and CDR2 is SNTAGT. Trimming at V came to 6 bases and at J to 6 bases, leaving 5 bases not matched to a gene. CDR3 bases: TGTGCCAGCAGACCTCGACAGGGTAATTCACCCCTCCACTTT. It yields the protein CASRPRQGNSPLHF.

The chain carries TRBV5-1 and TRBJ2-7; 8 bases align to TRBD2. The germline CDR1 and CDR2 sequences are SGHRS and YFSETQ. CDR3 length: 16 amino acids. V was pared by 2 bases and J by 7 bases, with 14 bases of the junction left unmatched. The CDR3 is CASSLVLSGTLREQYF. CDR3 DNA sequence: TGCGCCAGCAGCTTAGTTCTTAGCGGGACCCTTAGAGAGCAGTACTTC.

The J gene is TRBJ2-5, the V gene TRBV9; possibly TRBD1 for D (6 bases). Trimming left V 2 bases short and J 4 bases short, with 9 bases between. CDR1 and CDR2 from the germline V gene are SGDLS and YYNGEE. The CDR3 sequence is 13 residues long. The CDR3 sequence is CASSVRGGETQYF. The CDR3 coding sequence is TGTGCCAGCAGCGTCCGAGGGGGAGAGACCCAGTACTTC.

The V call is TRBV5-1, the J call TRBJ2-7; the D is unclear. Germline V lookup: CDR1 SGHRS, CDR2 YFSETQ. The CDR3 totals 14 residues. With 0 bases removed from V and 6 bases from J, the gap between germline ends came to 13 bases. In DNA, the CDR3 is TGCGCCAGCAGCTTGGATCGCAGGACCGCCGAGCAGTACTTC. It encodes CASSLDRRTAEQYF.

V is TRBV20-1 and J is TRBJ2-7, with D tentatively TRBD2 (6 bases). V was clipped by 3 bases and J by 2 bases, with 14 bases between them. Germline V gene data show CDR1 as DFQATT and CDR2 as SNEGSKA (reference sequence). CDR3 length: 14 residues. CDR3 protein: CSASLREPPYEQYF. The CDR3 DNA reads TGCAGTGCTAGTTTGCGGGAACCCCCCTACGAGCAGTACTTC.

The chain carries TRBV18 and TRBJ1-2; D gene uncertain. Trimming removed 3 bases from V and 7 bases from J, with 18 bases in between. From germline, CDR1 is KGHSH and CDR2 LQKENI. This CDR3 has 15 amino acids. CDR3 loop: CASSPLRDQESGYTF. CDR3 DNA sequence: TGTGCCAGCTCACCGTTGAGGGATCAGGAGAGTGGCTACACCTTC.

The chain uses TRBV12-5 and TRBJ2-3, with 11 bases identical to TRBD1. The germline gives CDR1 LGHNT, CDR2 FRNRAP. The CDR3 has 14 residues. J gave up 6 bases and V 6 bases, and 5 bases lay outside the gene matches. The CDR3 DNA is TGTGCTAGTGGACCCGGACAGGGGGCGGATACGCAGTATTTT. Translation: CASGPGQGADTQYF.

This chain connects TRBV15 to TRBJ1-5; D remains unclear. The V gene's germline CDR1 is LNHNV and CDR2 YYDKDF (reference sequence). The V end was cut by 2 bases, the J end by 2 bases, with 7 bases between. This CDR3 is 14 amino acids long. CDR3 sequence: CATSRPVGNQPQHF. CDR3 bases: TGTGCCACCAGCAGACCCGTCGGCAATCAGCCCCAGCATTTT.

V and J are TRBV30 and TRBJ1-1; no clear D gene. Germline CDR1 GTSNPN, CDR2 SVGIG (reference sequence). With 8 bases removed from V and 4 bases from J, the gap between germline ends came to 17 bases. This CDR3 region has 13 residues. The CDR3 region has the DNA TGTGCCACGAAGCGGAGGATGGGCACTGAAGCTTTCTTT. This translates into CATKRRMGTEAFF. Full variable domain (outside the CDR3, taken from reference TRBV30 and TRBJ1-1): SQTIHQWPATLVQPVGSPLSLECTVEGTSNPNLYWYRQAAGRGLQLLFYSVGIGQISSEVPQNLSASRPQDRQFILSSKKLLLSDSGFYLCATKRRMGTEAFFGQGTRLTVV.

The genes are TRBV5-6 and TRBJ1-2; no clear D. V dropped 1 base and J dropped 0 bases, with 10 bases sitting between them. CDR3 size: 15 residues. Germline V gene data show CDR1 as SGHDT and CDR2 as YYEEEE. CDR3 nucleotides: TGTGCCAGCAGCTTGATAAGAGAAGCTAACTATGGCTACACCTTC. Amino acids: CASSLIREANYGYTF.